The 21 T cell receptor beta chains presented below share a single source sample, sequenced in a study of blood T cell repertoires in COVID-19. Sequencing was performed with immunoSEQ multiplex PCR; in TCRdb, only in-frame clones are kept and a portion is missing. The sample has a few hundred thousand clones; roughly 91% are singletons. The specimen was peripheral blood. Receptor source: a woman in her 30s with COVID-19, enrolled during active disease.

The CDR3 DNA reads TGTGCCACCAGCAGAGTACGTACGGGGACTGAAGCTTTCTTT. Translating it yields CATSRVRTGTEAFF. The rearrangement links TRBV15 to TRBJ1-1; no firm D call. CDR3 length: 14 amino acids. The germline V gene has CDR1 LNHNV and CDR2 YYDKDF (reference sequence). The ends were cut back, 1 base at V and 5 bases at J, with 11 bases in the middle.

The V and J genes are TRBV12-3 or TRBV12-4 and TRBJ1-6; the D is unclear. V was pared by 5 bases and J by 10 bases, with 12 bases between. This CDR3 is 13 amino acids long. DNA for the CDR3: TGTGCCAGCAGTGAGTCCCGCGGATCACCCCTCCACTTT. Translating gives CASSESRGSPLHF.

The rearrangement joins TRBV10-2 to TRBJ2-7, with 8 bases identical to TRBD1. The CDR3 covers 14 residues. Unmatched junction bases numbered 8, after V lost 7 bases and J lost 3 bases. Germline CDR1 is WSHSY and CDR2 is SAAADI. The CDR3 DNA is TGCGCCAGCACTCCTGGACAGGGCCGCTACGAGCAGTACTTC. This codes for CASTPGQGRYEQYF.

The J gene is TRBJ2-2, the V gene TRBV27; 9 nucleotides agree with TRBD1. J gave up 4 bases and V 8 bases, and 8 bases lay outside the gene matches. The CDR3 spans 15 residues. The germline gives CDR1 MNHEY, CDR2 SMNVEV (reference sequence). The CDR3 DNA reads TGTGCCAGCGGGGGGGACAGGGTCGGCACCGGGGAGCTGTTTTTT. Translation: CASGGDRVGTGELFF.

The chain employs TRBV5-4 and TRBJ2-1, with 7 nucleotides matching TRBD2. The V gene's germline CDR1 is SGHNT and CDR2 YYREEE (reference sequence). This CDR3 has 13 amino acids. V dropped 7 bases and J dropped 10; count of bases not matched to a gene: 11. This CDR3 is CASGAGAREEQFF. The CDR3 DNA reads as TGTGCCAGCGGGGCGGGAGCGAGGGAAGAGCAGTTCTTC.

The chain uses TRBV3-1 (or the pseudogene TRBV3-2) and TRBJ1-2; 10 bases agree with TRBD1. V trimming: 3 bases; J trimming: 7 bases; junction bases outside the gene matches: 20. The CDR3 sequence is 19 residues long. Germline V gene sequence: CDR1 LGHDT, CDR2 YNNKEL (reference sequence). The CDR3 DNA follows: TGTGCCAGCAGCCATCTTGAAGTGATCCGGGACAGGGGAACGTCTGGCTACACCTTC. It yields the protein CASSHLEVIRDRGTSGYTF.

This chain's CDR3 is CASTTGSSIGNTQYF. The CDR3, as DNA: TGTGCCAGCACCACGGGAAGCTCTATAGGGAATACGCAGTATTTT. This chain joins TRBV5-8 and TRBJ2-3, with a tentative D call TRBD2 (5 bases). V was trimmed by 6 bases and J by 7 bases, leaving 21 bases between them. Germline CDR1 is SGHTS and CDR2 is YDEGEE. The CDR3 is 15 amino acids.

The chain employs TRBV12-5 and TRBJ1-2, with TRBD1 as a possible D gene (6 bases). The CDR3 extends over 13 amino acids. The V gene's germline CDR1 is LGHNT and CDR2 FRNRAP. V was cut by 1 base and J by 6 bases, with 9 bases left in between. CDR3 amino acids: CASGLGGGNGYTF. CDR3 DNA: TGTGCTAGTGGTTTGGGAGGGGGTAATGGCTACACCTTC.

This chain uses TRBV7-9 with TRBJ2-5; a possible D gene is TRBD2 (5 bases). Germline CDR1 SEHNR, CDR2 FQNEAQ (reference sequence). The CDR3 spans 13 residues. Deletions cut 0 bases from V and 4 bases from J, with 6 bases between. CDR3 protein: CASSLAGRETQYF. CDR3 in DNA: TGTGCCAGCAGCTTAGCAGGGAGAGAGACCCAGTACTTC.

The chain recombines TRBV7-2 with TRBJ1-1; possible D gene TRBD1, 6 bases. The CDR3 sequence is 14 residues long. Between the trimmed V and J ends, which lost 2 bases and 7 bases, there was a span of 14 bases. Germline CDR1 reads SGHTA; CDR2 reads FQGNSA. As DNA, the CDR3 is TGTGCCAGCAGCTTACTTACAGGGTTGGTTGAAGCTTTCTTT. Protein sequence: CASSLLTGLVEAFF.

CDR3 loop: CASSQGLGGANTGELFF. CDR3 nucleotide sequence: TGTGCCAGCAGCCAAGGGCTAGGGGGTGCGAACACCGGGGAGCTGTTTTTT. V usage is TRBV4-2 and J usage is TRBJ2-2, with D maybe TRBD1 (6 bases). Deletions cut 1 base from V and 0 bases from J, with 12 bases between. The CDR3 loop spans 17 amino acids. CDR1 and CDR2 from the germline V gene are LGHNA and YNFKEQ.

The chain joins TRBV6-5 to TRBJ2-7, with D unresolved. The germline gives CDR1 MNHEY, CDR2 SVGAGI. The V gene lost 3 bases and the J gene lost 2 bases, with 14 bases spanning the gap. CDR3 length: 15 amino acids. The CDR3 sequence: CASSYEVGPTYEQYF. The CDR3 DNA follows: TGTGCCAGCAGTTATGAGGTCGGTCCCACCTACGAGCAGTACTTC.

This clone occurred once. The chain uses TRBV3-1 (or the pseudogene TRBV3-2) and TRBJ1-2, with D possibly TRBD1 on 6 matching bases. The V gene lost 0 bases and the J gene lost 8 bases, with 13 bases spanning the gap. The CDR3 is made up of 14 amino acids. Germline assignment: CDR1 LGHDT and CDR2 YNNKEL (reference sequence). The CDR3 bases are TGTGCCAGCAGCCAAGAGCTTAGTGGGGGCGGCTACACCTTC. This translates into CASSQELSGGGYTF.

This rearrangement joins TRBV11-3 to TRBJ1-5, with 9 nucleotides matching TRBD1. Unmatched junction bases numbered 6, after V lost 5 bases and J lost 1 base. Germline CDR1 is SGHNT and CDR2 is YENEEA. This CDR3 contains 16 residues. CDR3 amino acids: CASSPRQGVSNQPQHF. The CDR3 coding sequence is TGTGCCAGCAGCCCCCGACAGGGGGTGAGCAATCAGCCCCAGCATTTT.

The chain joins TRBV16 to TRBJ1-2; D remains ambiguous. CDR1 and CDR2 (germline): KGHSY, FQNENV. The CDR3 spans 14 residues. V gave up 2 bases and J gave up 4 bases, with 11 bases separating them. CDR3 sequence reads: CASSQGGLLYGYTF. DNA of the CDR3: TGTGCCAGCAGCCAAGGAGGGTTGCTCTATGGCTACACCTTC.

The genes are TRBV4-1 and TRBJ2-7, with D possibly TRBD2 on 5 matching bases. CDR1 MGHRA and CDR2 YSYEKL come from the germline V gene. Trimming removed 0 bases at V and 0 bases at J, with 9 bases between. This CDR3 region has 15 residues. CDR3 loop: CASSQDLLASYEQYF. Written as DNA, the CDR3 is TGCGCCAGCAGCCAAGATCTGCTAGCCTCCTACGAGCAGTACTTC.

This CDR3 is CASSGVLAGSYNEQFF. The CDR3 coding sequence is TGTGCCAGCAGTGGGGTACTAGCGGGTTCCTACAATGAGCAGTTCTTC. The rearrangement links TRBV6-1 to TRBJ2-1, with 9 bases lining up with TRBD2. Per the germline V gene, CDR1 is MNHNS and CDR2 is SASEGT. CDR3 size: 16 residues. The trim removed 4 bases at V and 1 base at J, leaving 5 bases unmatched.

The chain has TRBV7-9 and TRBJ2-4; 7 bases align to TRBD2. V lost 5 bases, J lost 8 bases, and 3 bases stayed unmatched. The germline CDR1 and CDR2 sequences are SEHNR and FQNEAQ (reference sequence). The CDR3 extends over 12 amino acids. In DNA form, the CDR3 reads TGTGCCAGCAGCGACACTAGCGACATTCAGTACTTC. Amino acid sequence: CASSDTSDIQYF.

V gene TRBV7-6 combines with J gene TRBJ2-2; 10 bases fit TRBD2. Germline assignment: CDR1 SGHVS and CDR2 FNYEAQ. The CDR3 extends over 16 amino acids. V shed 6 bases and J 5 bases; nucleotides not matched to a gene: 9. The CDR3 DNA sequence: TGTGCCAGCAGTCTTAGAAGCGGGGGGGATACCGGGGAGCTGTTTTTT. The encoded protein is CASSLRSGGDTGELFF. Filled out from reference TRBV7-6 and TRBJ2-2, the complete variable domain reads GAGVSQSPRYKVTKRGQDVALRCDPISGHVSLYWYRQALGQGPEFLTYFNYEAQQDKSGLPNDRFSAERPEGSISTLTIQRTEQRDSAMYRCASSLRSGGDTGELFFGEGSRLTVL.

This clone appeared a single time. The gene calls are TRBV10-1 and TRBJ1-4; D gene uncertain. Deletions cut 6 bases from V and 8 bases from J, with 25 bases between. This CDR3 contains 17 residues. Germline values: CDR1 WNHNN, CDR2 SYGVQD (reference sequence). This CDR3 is CASSPIRSAALREKLFF. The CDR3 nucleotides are TGCGCCAGCAGCCCCATTCGGAGCGCGGCTCTTCGGGAAAAACTGTTTTTT.

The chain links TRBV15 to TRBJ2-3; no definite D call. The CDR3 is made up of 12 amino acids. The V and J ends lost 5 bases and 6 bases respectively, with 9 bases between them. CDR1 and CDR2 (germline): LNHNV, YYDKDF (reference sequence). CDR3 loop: CATSPISDTQYF. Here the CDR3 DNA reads TGTGCCACCAGCCCTATTAGTGATACGCAGTATTTT. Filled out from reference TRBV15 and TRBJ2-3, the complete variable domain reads DAMVIQNPRYQVTQFGKPVTLSCSQTLNHNVMYWYQQKSSQAPKLLFHYYDKDFNNEADTPDNFQSRRPNTSFCFLDIRSPGLGDTAMYLCATSPISDTQYFGPGTRLTVL.